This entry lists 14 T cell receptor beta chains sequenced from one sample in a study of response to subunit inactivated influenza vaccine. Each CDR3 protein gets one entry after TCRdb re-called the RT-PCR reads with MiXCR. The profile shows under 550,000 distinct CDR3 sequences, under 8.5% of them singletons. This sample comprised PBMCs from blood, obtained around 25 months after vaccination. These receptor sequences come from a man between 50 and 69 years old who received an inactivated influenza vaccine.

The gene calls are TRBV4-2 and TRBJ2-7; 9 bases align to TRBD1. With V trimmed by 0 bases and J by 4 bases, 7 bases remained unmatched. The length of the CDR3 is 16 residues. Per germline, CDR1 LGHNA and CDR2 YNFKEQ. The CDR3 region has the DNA TGTGCCAGCAGCCAAGATATCGGGACAGGGCTTTACGAGCAGTACTTC. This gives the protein CASSQDIGTGLYEQYF.

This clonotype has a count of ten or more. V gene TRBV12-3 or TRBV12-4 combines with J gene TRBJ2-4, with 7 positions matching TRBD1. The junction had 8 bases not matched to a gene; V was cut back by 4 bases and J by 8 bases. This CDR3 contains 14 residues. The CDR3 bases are TGTGCCAGCAGTTCTACAGGGGTAATGGACATTCAGTACTTC. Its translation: CASSSTGVMDIQYF.

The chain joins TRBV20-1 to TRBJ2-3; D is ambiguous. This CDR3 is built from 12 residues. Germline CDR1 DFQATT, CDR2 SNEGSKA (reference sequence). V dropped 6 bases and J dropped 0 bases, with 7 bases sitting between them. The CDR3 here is CSALQSTDTQYF. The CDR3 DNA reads TGCAGTGCCTTACAGAGCACAGATACGCAGTATTTT.

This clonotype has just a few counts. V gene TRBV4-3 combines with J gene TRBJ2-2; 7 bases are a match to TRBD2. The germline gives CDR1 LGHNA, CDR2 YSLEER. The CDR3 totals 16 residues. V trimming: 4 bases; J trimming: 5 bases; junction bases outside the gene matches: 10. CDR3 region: CASSPLDSGETGELFF. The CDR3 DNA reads TGCGCCAGCAGCCCCCTTGACAGCGGGGAGACCGGGGAGCTGTTTTTT.

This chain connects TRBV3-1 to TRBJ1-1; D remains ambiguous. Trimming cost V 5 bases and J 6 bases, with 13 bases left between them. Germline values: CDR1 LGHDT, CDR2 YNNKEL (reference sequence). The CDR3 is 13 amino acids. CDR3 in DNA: TGTGCCAGCAGCTTCGGCTCTCGGTCTGAAGCTTTCTTT. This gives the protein CASSFGSRSEAFF.

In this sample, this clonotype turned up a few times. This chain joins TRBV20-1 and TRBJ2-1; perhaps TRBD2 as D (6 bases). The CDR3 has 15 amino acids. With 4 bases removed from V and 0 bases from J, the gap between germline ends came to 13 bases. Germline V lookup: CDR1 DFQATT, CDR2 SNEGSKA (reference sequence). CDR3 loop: CSAKWGGASYNEQFF. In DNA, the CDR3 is TGCAGTGCTAAGTGGGGCGGGGCCTCCTACAATGAGCAGTTCTTC.

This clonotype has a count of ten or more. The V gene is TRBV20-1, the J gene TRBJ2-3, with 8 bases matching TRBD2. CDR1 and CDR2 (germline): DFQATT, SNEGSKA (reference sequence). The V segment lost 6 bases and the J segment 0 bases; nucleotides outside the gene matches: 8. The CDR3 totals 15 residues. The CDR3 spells CSAPKGLASTDTQYF. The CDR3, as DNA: TGCAGTGCCCCCAAAGGACTAGCTAGCACAGATACGCAGTATTTT.

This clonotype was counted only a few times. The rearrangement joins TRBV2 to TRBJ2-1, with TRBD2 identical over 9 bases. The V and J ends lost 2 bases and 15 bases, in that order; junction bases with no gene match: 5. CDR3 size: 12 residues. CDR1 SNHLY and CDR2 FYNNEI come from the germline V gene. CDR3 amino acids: CASSERRLAVFF. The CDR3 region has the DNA TGTGCCAGCAGTGAACGCAGACTAGCGGTGTTCTTC.

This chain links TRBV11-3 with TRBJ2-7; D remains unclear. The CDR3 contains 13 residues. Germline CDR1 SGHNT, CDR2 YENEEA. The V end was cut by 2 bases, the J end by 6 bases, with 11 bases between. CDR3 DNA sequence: TGTGCCAGCAGCTTACGCCCCTTGGGCGAGCAGTACTTC. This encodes CASSLRPLGEQYF.

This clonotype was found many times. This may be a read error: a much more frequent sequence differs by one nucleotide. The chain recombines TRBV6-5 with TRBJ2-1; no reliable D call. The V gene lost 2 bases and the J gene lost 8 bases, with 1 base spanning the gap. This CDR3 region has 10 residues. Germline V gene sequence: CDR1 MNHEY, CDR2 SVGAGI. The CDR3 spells CASSYDEQFF. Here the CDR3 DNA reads TGTGCCAGCAGTTACGATGAGCAGTTCTTC.

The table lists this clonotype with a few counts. CDR3 amino acids: CAISNRQWSGELFF. CDR3 sequence (DNA): TGTGCCATCAGTAACCGACAGTGGTCCGGGGAGCTGTTTTTT. The V call is TRBV10-3, the J call TRBJ2-2, with D perhaps TRBD1 (5 bases). This CDR3 is 14 amino acids long. Germline CDR1 ENHRY, CDR2 SYGVKD. V was pared by 5 bases and J by 6 bases, with 13 bases between.

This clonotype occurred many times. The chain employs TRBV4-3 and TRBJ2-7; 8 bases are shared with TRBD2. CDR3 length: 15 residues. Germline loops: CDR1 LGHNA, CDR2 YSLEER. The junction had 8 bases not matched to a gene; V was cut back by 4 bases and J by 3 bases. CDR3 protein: CASSPRSGSNYEQYF. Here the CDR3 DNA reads TGCGCCAGCAGCCCAAGAAGCGGGAGTAACTACGAGCAGTACTTC.

Written as DNA, the CDR3 is TGTGCCAGCAGGGGGACTGTGGGCAATGAGCAGTTCTTC. It encodes CASRGTVGNEQFF. The rearrangement joins TRBV27 to TRBJ2-1; perhaps TRBD2 as D (6 bases). This CDR3 contains 13 residues. V was pared by 6 bases and J by 6 bases, with 12 bases between. Germline V gene sequence: CDR1 MNHEY, CDR2 SMNVEV (reference sequence).

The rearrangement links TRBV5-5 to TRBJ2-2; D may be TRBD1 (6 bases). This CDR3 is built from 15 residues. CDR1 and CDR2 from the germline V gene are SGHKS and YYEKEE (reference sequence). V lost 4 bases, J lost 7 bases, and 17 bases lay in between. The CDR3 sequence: CASSTGHGSIGELFF. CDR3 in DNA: TGTGCCAGCAGCACGGGACATGGGAGTATCGGGGAGCTGTTTTTT.